These 27 T cell receptor beta chains were sequenced from one sample in a study of blood T cell repertoires in COVID-19. Sequenced by immunoSEQ multiplex PCR; TCRdb stores in-frame clones only, minus some. Of approximately 160,000 clones listed, 70% to 90% were seen once; the top ten hold roughly 4.5%. Sequenced sample: PBMCs or T cells enriched from blood (not recorded which). The receptors shown here come from a woman between 50 and 59 years old who had recovered from COVID-19.

The chain has TRBV6-5 and TRBJ2-2; D possibly corresponds to TRBD1 (7 bases). In germline, CDR1 is MNHEY, CDR2 SVGAGI. The CDR3 is made up of 15 amino acids. The V end lost 6 bases, the J end lost 7 bases, and 18 bases lay between the germline ends. CDR3 coding DNA: TGTGCCAGCAGCACCCCAGGGGGGCGAGTCGGGGAGCTGTTTTTT. This codes for CASSTPGGRVGELFF.

This clone was observed a handful of times. The chain joins TRBV20-1 to TRBJ2-1; D is unresolved. This CDR3 has 11 amino acids. The germline V gene has CDR1 DFQATT and CDR2 SNEGSKA (reference sequence). The germline V and J ends were trimmed by 8 bases and 5 bases, with 10 bases remaining between them. The CDR3 DNA reads as TGCAGTTCCCACATTAACAATGAGCAGTTCTTC. Protein: CSSHINNEQFF.

The chain recombines TRBV27 with TRBJ1-5, with 8 bases matching TRBD1. The germline CDR1 and CDR2 sequences are MNHEY and SMNVEV (reference sequence). This CDR3 has 13 residues. The V and J ends lost 4 bases and 4 bases, in that order; junction bases with no gene match: 0. The CDR3, as DNA: TGTGCCAGCAGTTGGGACAGGAATCAGCCCCAGCATTTT. Translating gives CASSWDRNQPQHF.

This clone showed up just a few times. The rearrangement links TRBV20-1 to TRBJ2-1, with D possibly being TRBD2 (6 bases). The CDR3 runs 14 residues. Trimming removed 3 bases at V and 8 bases at J, with 17 bases between. Germline CDR1 is DFQATT and CDR2 is SNEGSKA (reference sequence). The CDR3 protein is CSASVASDVDEQFF. Here the CDR3 DNA reads TGCAGTGCTAGTGTGGCTAGCGACGTGGATGAGCAGTTCTTC.

This clone was seen just once. The chain couples TRBV7-6 to TRBJ1-4; TRBD1 might be the D (5 bases). CDR3 length: 14 residues. Germline CDR1 and CDR2: SGHVS and FNYEAQ. Trimming removed 4 bases at V and 8 bases at J, with 14 bases between. As DNA, the CDR3 is TGTGCCAGCAGCTCGGACGCTTGGGGCGAAAAACTGTTTTTT. Protein product: CASSSDAWGEKLFF. Variable domain in full (rest from reference TRBV7-6 and TRBJ1-4): GAGVSQSPRYKVTKRGQDVALRCDPISGHVSLYWYRQALGQGPEFLTYFNYEAQQDKSGLPNDRFSAERPEGSISTLTIQRTEQRDSAMYRCASSSDAWGEKLFFGSGTQLSVL.

This clone was picked up one time. Here the CDR3 reads CASTPRAYYGYTF. The CDR3 DNA reads as TGTGCCAGCACACCCAGGGCCTACTATGGCTACACCTTC. V is TRBV19 and J is TRBJ1-2; D is possibly TRBD1 (5 bases). The germline V and J ends were trimmed by 9 bases and 3 bases, with 14 bases remaining between them. From germline, CDR1 is LNHDA and CDR2 SQIVND (reference sequence). CDR3 length equals 13 residues.

The rearrangement uses TRBV7-3 and TRBJ2-2; tentatively, D is TRBD2 (6 bases). The CDR3 runs to 16 residues. CDR1 and CDR2 (germline): SGHTA, FQGTGA. Trimming cost V 5 bases and J 1 base, with 14 bases left between them. For the CDR3, the DNA is TGTGCCAGCAGCCTCGTAGGCGGGGAGAACACCGGGGAGCTGTTTTTT. Protein sequence: CASSLVGGENTGELFF.

In its sample, this clone was seen once. This chain connects TRBV3-1 (or the pseudogene TRBV3-2) to TRBJ2-1; the D is unclear. The germline CDR1 and CDR2 sequences are LGHDT and YNNKEL (reference sequence). This CDR3 spans 13 amino acids. V was pared by 3 bases and J by 6 bases, with 9 bases between. CDR3 coding DNA: TGTGCCAGCAGCCACTCAGGCCCCAATGAGCAGTTCTTC. This sequence encodes CASSHSGPNEQFF.

CDR3 protein: CASSYQGTGNTIYF. CDR3 nucleotide sequence: TGTGCCAGCAGCTACCAGGGGACTGGAAACACCATATATTTT. The chain joins TRBV16 to TRBJ1-3; maybe TRBD1 (6 bases). Germline V gene data show CDR1 as KGHSY and CDR2 as FQNENV. V gave up 5 bases and J gave up 2 bases, with 10 bases separating them. This CDR3 is built from 14 residues. Together with reference TRBV16 and TRBJ1-3, the CDR3 gives the full variable domain: GEEVAQTPKHLVRGEGQKAKLYCAPIKGHSYVFWYQQVLKNEFKFLISFQNENVFDETGMPKERFSAKCLPNSPCSLEIQATKLEDSAVYFCASSYQGTGNTIYFGEGSWLTVV.

The genes are TRBV4-1 and TRBJ1-2; weak D call: TRBD1 (6 bases). Trimming left V 0 bases short and J 4 bases short, with 12 bases between. The CDR3 covers 15 residues. CDR1 and CDR2 (germline): MGHRA, YSYEKL. CDR3 sequence (DNA): TGCGCCAGCAGCCAAGATACAGGGAAGATCTATGGCTACACCTTC. As protein: CASSQDTGKIYGYTF.

The V call is TRBV27, the J call TRBJ2-1; 11 bases agree with TRBD1. Germline-derived CDR1 and CDR2 are MNHEY and SMNVEV (reference sequence). The CDR3 spans 16 residues. V shed 3 bases, J shed 5 bases, and the junction held 6 bases outside the gene matches. The CDR3 DNA reads as TGTGCCAGCAGTTTCTCCGGGACAGGGGGTGACAATGAGCAGTTCTTC. Translation gives CASSFSGTGGDNEQFF.

This clone turned up a few times. This chain links TRBV7-2 with TRBJ1-5; possibly TRBD1 for D (6 bases). This CDR3 contains 14 residues. Germline assignment: CDR1 SGHTA and CDR2 FQGNSA. V lost 4 bases and J 1 base, leaving 8 bases between the germline ends. This CDR3 reads CASSYRESNQPQHF. The CDR3 DNA sequence: TGTGCCAGCAGCTACAGGGAGAGCAATCAGCCCCAGCATTTT.

The rearrangement joins TRBV18 to TRBJ2-3; 9 bases fit TRBD1. Per the germline V gene, CDR1 is KGHSH and CDR2 is LQKENI. Trimming cost V 3 bases and J 3 bases; bases outside gene matches: 4. There are 15 residues in the CDR3. The CDR3 reads CASSPETGGTDTQYF. The CDR3 coding sequence is TGTGCCAGCTCACCGGAGACAGGGGGGACAGATACGCAGTATTTT.

Only a few counts were recorded for this clone. The rearrangement uses TRBV6-2 or TRBV6-3 and TRBJ2-1; the match to TRBD2 covers 10 bases. This CDR3 contains 17 residues. J was trimmed by 2 bases and V by 5 bases; bases with no gene match: 9. CDR1 and CDR2 (germline): MNHEY, SVGEGT. CDR3 amino acids: CASSPLRLAGAYNEQFF. CDR3 DNA sequence: TGTGCCAGCAGTCCCCTCAGGCTAGCGGGGGCCTACAATGAGCAGTTCTTC.

The J gene is TRBJ2-2, the V gene TRBV7-2; tentatively, D is TRBD2 (6 bases). Germline V gene sequence: CDR1 SGHTA, CDR2 FQGNSA. V shed 1 base and J shed 8 bases, with 20 bases lying between them. The length of the CDR3 is 17 residues. The CDR3 sequence is CASSLGERARIRGELFF. CDR3 DNA sequence: TGTGCCAGCAGCTTAGGGGAGCGGGCAAGAATTAGGGGGGAGCTGTTTTTT.

V usage is TRBV5-4 and J usage is TRBJ2-2; D might be TRBD1 (6 bases). The length of the CDR3 is 16 residues. V shed 6 bases and J shed 5 bases, with 20 bases lying between them. CDR1 is SGHNT, CDR2 YYREEE, per germline (reference sequence). CDR3 nucleotides: TGTGCCAGCACCCGCAGGGGTGGAAGTTTAACCGGGGAGCTGTTTTTT. Translated, it gives CASTRRGGSLTGELFF.

The V and J genes are TRBV7-2 and TRBJ1-5; a possible D gene is TRBD1 (5 bases). This CDR3 is 15 amino acids long. V gave up 4 bases and J gave up 4 bases, with 14 bases separating them. CDR1 is SGHTA and CDR2 is FQGNSA in the germline V gene. The CDR3 nucleotides are TGTGCCAGCAGCTCCTCCTCCGGACAAAATCAGCCCCAGCATTTT. Translating gives CASSSSSGQNQPQHF.

This clone has just one count. This rearrangement joins TRBV9 to TRBJ2-3; weak D call: TRBD2 (5 bases). Germline CDR1 is SGDLS and CDR2 is YYNGEE. V was pared by 5 bases and J by 0 bases, with 7 bases between. The CDR3 sequence is 13 residues long. This chain's CDR3 is CASRGGSTDTQYF. The CDR3 bases are TGTGCCAGCAGGGGCGGGAGCACAGATACGCAGTATTTT.

The genes are TRBV7-9 and TRBJ1-2; 9 positions match TRBD1. Germline V gene lookup returns CDR1 SEHNR and CDR2 FQNEAQ (reference sequence). This CDR3 is built from 14 residues. The J segment lost 8 bases and the V segment lost 4 bases, leaving 8 bases of the junction unmatched. CDR3 protein: CASSSDRTGVGYTF. As DNA, the CDR3 is TGTGCCAGCAGCTCTGACCGGACAGGGGTAGGCTACACCTTC.

The chain links TRBV5-4 to TRBJ2-7; TRBD2 agrees at 14 bases. Trimming took 3 bases from V and 5 from J; bases not matched to a gene: 10. The CDR3 extends over 17 amino acids. Per the germline V gene, CDR1 is SGHNT and CDR2 is YYREEE (reference sequence). This chain's CDR3 is CASSSGGLAGGRDEQYV. The CDR3 DNA is TGTGCCAGCAGCTCAGGAGGACTAGCGGGGGGTAGGGACGAGCAGTACGTC.

The rearrangement links TRBV10-3 to TRBJ1-1; 7 bases align to TRBD1. The V gene's germline CDR1 is ENHRY and CDR2 SYGVKD. J lost 0 bases, V lost 5 bases, and 3 bases had no gene match. The CDR3 covers 14 residues. The CDR3 sequence is CAISLTGMNTEAFF. The CDR3 nucleotides read TGTGCCATCAGTCTGACAGGGATGAACACTGAAGCTTTCTTT.

This chain connects TRBV19 to TRBJ1-6, with a tentative D call TRBD1 (5 bases). The CDR3 has 14 residues. The V end was cut by 7 bases, the J end by 8 bases, with 15 bases between. CDR1 and CDR2 from the germline V gene are LNHDA and SQIVND (reference sequence). The CDR3 here is CASTEQGLDSPLHF. In DNA form, the CDR3 reads TGTGCCAGTACGGAGCAGGGACTGGATTCACCCCTCCACTTT.

The chain couples TRBV27 to TRBJ1-1; D is possibly TRBD1 (6 bases). CDR3 length equals 13 residues. Germline assignment: CDR1 MNHEY and CDR2 SMNVEV (reference sequence). V was cut by 4 bases and J by 1 base, with 7 bases left in between. This CDR3 reads CASSYRENTEAFF. The CDR3 DNA follows: TGTGCCAGCAGTTACAGGGAGAACACTGAAGCTTTCTTT.

V is TRBV24-1 and J is TRBJ2-1, with D maybe TRBD2 (5 bases). V gave up 3 bases and J gave up 6 bases, with 11 bases separating them. This CDR3 region has 14 residues. The V gene's germline CDR1 is KGHDR and CDR2 SFDVKD. CDR3 DNA sequence: TGTGCCACCAGTGATACGGGGAGTTTCAATGAGCAGTTCTTC. Translating gives CATSDTGSFNEQFF.

CDR3 loop: CASSLEGTGHGYTF. DNA of the CDR3: TGTGCCAGCAGCTTGGAGGGGACAGGGCATGGCTACACCTTC. The chain links TRBV7-9 to TRBJ1-2, with 9 bases aligning to TRBD1. Germline values: CDR1 SEHNR, CDR2 FQNEAQ (reference sequence). V trimming: 3 bases; J trimming: 6 bases; junction bases outside the gene matches: 5. This CDR3 is 14 amino acids long.

The chain links TRBV5-5 to TRBJ1-3; 9 bases agree with TRBD1. The V gene's germline CDR1 is SGHKS and CDR2 YYEKEE (reference sequence). J lost 0 bases, V lost 0 bases, and 4 bases had no gene match. The CDR3 length is 17 residues. For the CDR3, the DNA is TGTGCCAGCAGCTTGGACGGGACAGGGCACTCTGGAAACACCATATATTTT. It specifies CASSLDGTGHSGNTIYF.

This clone has at least ten counts. The rearrangement uses TRBV6-5 and TRBJ2-2; D ambiguous. Looked up from germline, CDR1 is MNHEY and CDR2 is SVGAGI. The V end was cut by 8 bases, the J end by 3 bases, with 10 bases between. The CDR3 extends over 13 amino acids. The DNA of the CDR3 is TGTGCCAGCCGCTCAGGTGACACCGGGGAGCTGTTTTTT. Translated, it gives CASRSGDTGELFF.